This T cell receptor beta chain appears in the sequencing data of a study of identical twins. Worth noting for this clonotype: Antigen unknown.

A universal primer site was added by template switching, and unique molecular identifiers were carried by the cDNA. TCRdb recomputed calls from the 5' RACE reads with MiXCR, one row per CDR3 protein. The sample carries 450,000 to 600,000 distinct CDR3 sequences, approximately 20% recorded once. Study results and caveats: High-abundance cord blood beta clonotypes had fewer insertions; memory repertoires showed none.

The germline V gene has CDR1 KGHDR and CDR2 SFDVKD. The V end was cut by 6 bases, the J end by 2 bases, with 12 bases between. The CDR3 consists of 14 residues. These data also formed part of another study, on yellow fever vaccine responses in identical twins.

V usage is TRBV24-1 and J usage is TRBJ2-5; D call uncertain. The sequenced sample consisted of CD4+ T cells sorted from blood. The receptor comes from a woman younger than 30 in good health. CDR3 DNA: TGTGCCACCAGTAATTCACCCGGACAAGAGACCCAGTACTTC. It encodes CATSNSPGQETQYF.